This T cell receptor (beta chain) was observed in a study of T cell responses to AZD1222 COVID-19 vaccine. Profiled with immunoSEQ multiplex PCR; TCRdb holds only in-frame clones, not every one. The profile covers some 150,000 clones, with 88% appearing a single time and over 13% taken by the ten largest. Study-wide results and limits: Researchers took repertoire samples only after the peak T cell response had come.

V lost 5 bases and J 4 bases, leaving 18 bases between the germline ends. The germline CDR1 and CDR2 sequences are SGHTA and FQGNSA. The CDR3 is 15 amino acids. On this clone: The target antigen is unknown.

The TCR was taken from an adult in good health. The material sequenced was peripheral blood, taken on day 0 of AZD1222 vaccination. The chain is built from TRBV7-2 and TRBJ2-7; D is possibly TRBD2 (6 bases). In DNA form, the CDR3 reads TGTGCCAGCAGCCTCACCCTAGCGTCTCTTTACGAGCAGTACTTC. This translates into CASSLTLASLYEQYF. Filled out from reference TRBV7-2 and TRBJ2-7, the complete variable domain reads GAGVSQSPSNKVTEKGKDVELRCDPISGHTALYWYRQSLGQGLEFLIYFQGNSAPDKSGLPSDRFSAERTGGSVSTLTIQRTQQEDSAVYLCASSLTLASLYEQYFGPGTRLTVT.